This TCR beta chain originates from a study of identical twins. Everyone who gave samples was a healthy Caucasian. The CDR3 spans 13 residues. V gave up 6 bases and J gave up 3 bases, with 12 bases separating them. CDR1 MDHEN and CDR2 SYDVKM come from the germline V gene. Using its own MiXCR run on the 5' RACE reads, TCRdb lists one record per CDR3 protein. This table holds about 530,000 distinct CDR3 sequences, around 20% found once. This sample was shared with a second study, whose subject was yellow fever vaccine responses in identical twins.

The receptor was isolated from a woman younger than 30 in good health. The chain uses TRBV28 and TRBJ2-7, with D unresolved. The sequenced sample consisted of CD4+ T cells sorted from blood. CDR3 sequence: CASSHLQLYEQYF. The CDR3 nucleotides are TGTGCCAGCAGCCACTTACAACTCTACGAGCAGTACTTC.